A selection of T cell receptor beta chains follows, all from one sample in a study of blood T cell repertoires in COVID-19. Produced via immunoSEQ multiplex PCR; TCRdb's table is partial and in-frame only. The table shows about 430,000 clones, with around 89% occurring only once. The source material was PBMCs or T cells enriched from blood (not recorded which). These TCRs come from a man between 25 and 39 years old who had recovered from COVID-19. CDR3s include the opening cysteine and the closing phenylalanine or tryptophan. The D gene is left open where the match is weak. Clone size is not always given. Where it is, it says once, few, many or a class for expanded clones.

-	TRBV6-6	TRBJ2-3	-	TGTGCCAGCAGTTACTCGACAGTCACAGATACGCAGTATTTT	CASSYSTVTDTQYF
once	TRBV5-4	TRBJ2-3	-	TGTGCCAGCAGCCCGCGGGATGGAGGCACAGATACGCAGTATTTT	CASSPRDGGTDTQYF
-	TRBV18	TRBJ2-2	-	TGTGCCAGCACCGACAGGACCGTCGGGGAGCTGTTTTTT	CASTDRTVGELFF
-	TRBV7-2	TRBJ1-6	TRBD1	TGTGCCAGCAGCTACCGGACAGGGGAACATTCACCCCTCCACTTT	CASSYRTGEHSPLHF
few	TRBV5-1	TRBJ2-1	TRBD2	TGCGCCAGCAGCGGGGGACTATTGTACAATGAGCAGTTCTTC	CASSGGLLYNEQFF
-	TRBV27	TRBJ2-1	-	TGTGCCAGCAGTCTGTTGGGGAGCGGAACAAACAATGAGCAGTTCTTC	CASSLLGSGTNNEQFF
once	TRBV6-5	TRBJ2-7	TRBD1	TGTGCCTCCTGGGTCGAGGGGGCACTCCACGAGCAGTACTTC	CASWVEGALHEQYF
-	TRBV6-5	TRBJ1-5	TRBD1	TGTGCCAGCAGTCGGGACAGGGGGAATCAGCCCCAGCATTTT	CASSRDRGNQPQHF
-	TRBV6-5	TRBJ1-2	-	TGTGCCAGCAGGAGTGGAGCGAAAAACTATGGCTACACCTTC	CASRSGAKNYGYTF
-	TRBV9	TRBJ2-1	TRBD2	TGTGCCAGCAGCGTAGCGGCTAGCGGGAGAAATGAGCAGTTCTTC	CASSVAASGRNEQFF
-	TRBV4-2	TRBJ1-2	TRBD1	TGTGCCAGCAGCCATCCACAGGGGGCCCACTATGGCTACACCTTC	CASSHPQGAHYGYTF
-	TRBV29-1	TRBJ2-3	-	TGCAGCGCCGCGGTGTCAGATACGCAGTATTTT	CSAAVSDTQYF
-	TRBV7-6	TRBJ1-2	-	TGTGCCAGCAGCTCTAGGCAGTTCGGTGATGGCTACACCTTC	CASSSRQFGDGYTF
-	TRBV10-3	TRBJ2-1	TRBD2	TGTGCCATTGCAGGGACTAGCGGCTGGAATGAGCAGTTCTTC	CAIAGTSGWNEQFF
-	TRBV5-1	TRBJ2-5	TRBD1	TGCGCCAGCAGCCCCGGGACAGGGGTAGAGACCCAGTACTTC	CASSPGTGVETQYF
-	TRBV27	TRBJ1-1	TRBD1	TGTGCCAGCAGACCCATAGCCCCCGGGACAGGGAGAGCTTTCTTT	CASRPIAPGTGRAFF
-	TRBV6-5	TRBJ2-1	TRBD2	TGTGCCAGCATTTTTACTAGCGGATACAATGAGCAGTTCTTC	CASIFTSGYNEQFF
few	TRBV6-6	TRBJ2-1	-	TGTGCCAGCAGAACACACAATGAGCAGTTCTTC	CASRTHNEQFF
once	TRBV2	TRBJ1-4	-	TGTGCCAGCCGTCCGAACCTCAGCGGAAAACTGTTTTTT	CASRPNLSGKLFF
-	TRBV7-2	TRBJ2-5	-	TGTGCCAGCAGGGGAGGACAAACGACGATCCAAGAGACCCAGTACTTC	CASRGGQTTIQETQYF
-	TRBV5-1	TRBJ2-7	TRBD1	TGCGCCAGCAGCCCCACCGGGACAGGGACCTACGAGCAGTACTTC	CASSPTGTGTYEQYF
-	TRBV19	TRBJ2-3	-	TGTGCCACCTCCAGAGAGCGGAGCACAGATACGCAGTATTTT	CATSRERSTDTQYF
-	TRBV7-9	TRBJ2-1	-	TGTGCCAGCAGCTTATCGACGGGTGCCAATGAGCAGTTCTTC	CASSLSTGANEQFF
once	TRBV24-1	TRBJ1-2	-	TGTGCCACCAGTGATTCACGGATGAATGGGGGAGGCTATGGCTACACCTTC	CATSDSRMNGGGYGYTF
-	TRBV5-6	TRBJ1-5	-	-	CASSSVGGGIRHF
-	TRBV19	TRBJ1-1	TRBD1	TGTGCCAGTAGCACCCACAGGGGGGTCAACACTGAAGCTTTCTTT	CASSTHRGVNTEAFF
-	TRBV4-1	TRBJ2-7	-	TGCGCCAGCAGCCATCCGGGACACCAATCCTACGAGCAGTACTTC	CASSHPGHQSYEQYF
-	TRBV28	TRBJ2-1	-	TGTGCCAGCAGTCGGACAGCGCCAAATAAGCAGTTCTTC	CASSRTAPNKQFF
few	TRBV10-3	TRBJ1-1	-	TGTGCCATCAGGGGGGGGCCGGCGACTGAAGCTTTCTTT	CAIRGGPATEAFF
once	TRBV30	TRBJ1-5	-	TGTGCCTGGTCCCTCGACAGAAGCCAGCCCCAGCATTTT	CAWSLDRSQPQHF
few	TRBV6-2/TRBV6-3	TRBJ1-3	-	TGTGCCAGCAGCTCCGGACACGCCTCTGGAAACACCATATATTTT	CASSSGHASGNTIYF
few	TRBV6-5	TRBJ2-2	-	TGTGCCAGCAGTTACAGGGGAGGCACCGGGGAGCTGTTTTTT	CASSYRGGTGELFF
-	TRBV28	TRBJ1-5	-	TGTGCCAGCAGGAAAATCAGTCAGCCCCAGCATTTT	CASRKISQPQHF
few	TRBV5-4	TRBJ2-7	TRBD1	TGTGCCAGCAGCTGGGACAGGGGGCTGTCCTACGAGCAGTACTTC	CASSWDRGLSYEQYF
-	TRBV27	TRBJ2-2	TRBD2	TGTGCCAGCAGGCCTCTAGCGGGCCGGAACACCGGGGAGCTGTTTTTT	CASRPLAGRNTGELFF
-	TRBV7-8	TRBJ2-1	-	TGTGCCAGCAGCTTAGTGGGGGACAAAAATGAGCAGTTCTTC	CASSLVGDKNEQFF
-	TRBV28	TRBJ2-7	TRBD1	TGTGCCAGCAGGCGACAGGGCTACGAGCAGTACTTC	CASRRQGYEQYF
-	TRBV4-1	TRBJ2-5	TRBD2	TGCGCCAGCAGCCGTTCTGGCGGGAGGTCGGTGAGAGAGACCCAGTACTTC	CASSRSGGRSVRETQYF
-	TRBV27	TRBJ1-6	-	TGTGCCAGCAGCTCCAATTCACCCCTCCACTTT	CASSSNSPLHF
-	TRBV6-4	TRBJ1-5	-	TGTGCCAGCAGTGTCCTCTGGGCTCTCAATCAGCCCCAGCATTTT	CASSVLWALNQPQHF
-	TRBV5-1	TRBJ1-4	-	TGCGCCAGCAGCTTTCTTTCCCCGCAGGAAAATGAAAAACTGTTTTTT	CASSFLSPQENEKLFF
-	TRBV5-5	TRBJ2-3	-	TGTGCCAGCAGCTTGGGTCAGGGTGTGACCACAGATACGCAGTATTTT	CASSLGQGVTTDTQYF
-	TRBV19	TRBJ2-3	-	TGTGCCAGTAGTATTGGGGGGGGCCCAAGCACAGATACGCAGTATTTT	CASSIGGGPSTDTQYF
-	TRBV7-9	TRBJ2-2	TRBD2	TGTGCCAGCAGCTCACGTGGTAGCGGGATCACCGGGGAGCTGTTTTTT	CASSSRGSGITGELFF
few	TRBV7-2	TRBJ2-1	TRBD1	TGTGCCAGCAGCCCTGGGGACAGGGGGCCTAATGAGCAGTTCTTC	CASSPGDRGPNEQFF
-	TRBV6-5	TRBJ2-2	-	TGTGCCAGCAATATAGGACAGAACACCGGGGAGCTGTTTTTT	CASNIGQNTGELFF
few	TRBV2	TRBJ2-3	TRBD2	TGTGCCAGCTATAACTCCCCGTTACAGGCGGGAGGGCCAGATACGCAGTATTTT	CASYNSPLQAGGPDTQYF
-	TRBV9	TRBJ2-5	TRBD2	TGTGCCAGCAGCTTAGGACTAGCGGGAGACCAAGAGACCCAGTACTTC	CASSLGLAGDQETQYF
-	TRBV9	TRBJ1-6	-	TGTGCCAGCAGCGGCCGTCTTACGGGCTATAATTCACCCCTCCACTTT	CASSGRLTGYNSPLHF
-	TRBV3-1/TRBV3-2	TRBJ2-7	-	TGTGCCAGCAGCCAAAACACCCTGACGGGCGAGCAGTACTTC	CASSQNTLTGEQYF
-	TRBV3-1/TRBV3-2	TRBJ2-1	TRBD1	TGTGCCAGCAGCTATAGGGGGCACAATGAGCAGTTCTTC	CASSYRGHNEQFF
-	TRBV20-1	TRBJ2-1	TRBD2	TGCAGTCCCCTAGCGGAGTTCTTC	CSPLAEFF
-	TRBV5-1	TRBJ1-2	TRBD1	TGCGCCAGCAGCTTGGCCCCGGACAGGGGCAACTATGGCTACACCTTC	CASSLAPDRGNYGYTF